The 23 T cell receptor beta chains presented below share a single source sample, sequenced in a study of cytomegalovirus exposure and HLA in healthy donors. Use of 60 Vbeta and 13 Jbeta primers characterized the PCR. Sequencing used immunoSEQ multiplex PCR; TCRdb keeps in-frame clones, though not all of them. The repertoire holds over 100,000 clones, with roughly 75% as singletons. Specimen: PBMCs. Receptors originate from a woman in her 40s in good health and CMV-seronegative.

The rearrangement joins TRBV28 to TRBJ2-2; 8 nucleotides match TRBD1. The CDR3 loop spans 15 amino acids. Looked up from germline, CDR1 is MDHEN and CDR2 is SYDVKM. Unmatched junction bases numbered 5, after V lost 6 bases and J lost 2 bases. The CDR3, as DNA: TGTGCCAGCAGGCAGGGACAGGAAAACACCGGGGAGCTGTTTTTT. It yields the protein CASRQGQENTGELFF. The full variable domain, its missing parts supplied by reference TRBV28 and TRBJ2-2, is DVKVTQSSRYLVKRTGEKVFLECVQDMDHENMFWYRQDPGLGLRLIYFSYDVKMKEKGDIPEGYSVSREKKERFSLILESASTNQTSMYLCASRQGQENTGELFFGEGSRLTVL.

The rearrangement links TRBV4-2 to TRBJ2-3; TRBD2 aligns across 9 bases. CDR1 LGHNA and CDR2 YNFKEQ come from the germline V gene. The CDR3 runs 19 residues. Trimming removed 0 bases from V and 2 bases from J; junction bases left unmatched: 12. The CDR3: CASSQELIAGAGATDTQYF. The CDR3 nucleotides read TGTGCCAGCAGCCAAGAGTTAATAGCGGGAGCGGGTGCCACAGATACGCAGTATTTT.

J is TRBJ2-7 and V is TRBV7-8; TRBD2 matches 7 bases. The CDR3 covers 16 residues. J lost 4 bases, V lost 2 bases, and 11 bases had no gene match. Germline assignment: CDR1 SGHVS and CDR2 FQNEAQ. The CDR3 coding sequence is TGTGCCAGCAGCTTAATTCTGGCGGGAGATCGGTACGAGCAGTACTTC. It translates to CASSLILAGDRYEQYF. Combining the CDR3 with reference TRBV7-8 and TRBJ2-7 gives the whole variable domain GAGVSQSPRYKVAKRGQDVALRCDPISGHVSLFWYQQALGQGPEFLTYFQNEAQLDKSGLPSDRFFAERPEGSVSTLKIQRTQQEDSAVYLCASSLILAGDRYEQYFGPGTRLTVT.

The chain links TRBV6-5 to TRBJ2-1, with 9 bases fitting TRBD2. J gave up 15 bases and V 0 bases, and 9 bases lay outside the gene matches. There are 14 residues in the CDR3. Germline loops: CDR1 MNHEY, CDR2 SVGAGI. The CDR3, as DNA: TGTGCCAGCAGTTACTCGGGCGGGAGGGCCGTTTGGTTCTTC. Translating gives CASSYSGGRAVWFF.

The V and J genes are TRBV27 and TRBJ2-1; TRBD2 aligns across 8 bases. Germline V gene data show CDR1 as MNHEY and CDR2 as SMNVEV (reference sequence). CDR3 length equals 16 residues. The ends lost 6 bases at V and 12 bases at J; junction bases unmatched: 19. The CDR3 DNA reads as TGTGCCAGCAGCTACTCCTGGGCTAGCGGGTTAAGGGGGCAGTTCTTC. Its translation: CASSYSWASGLRGQFF.

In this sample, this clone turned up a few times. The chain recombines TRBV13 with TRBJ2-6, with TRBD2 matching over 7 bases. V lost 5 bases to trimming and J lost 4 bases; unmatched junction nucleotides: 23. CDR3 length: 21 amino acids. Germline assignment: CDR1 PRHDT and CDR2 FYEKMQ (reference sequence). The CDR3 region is CASSGGGSVGTEALGANVLTF. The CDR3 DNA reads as TGTGCCAGCAGCGGGGGAGGGTCTGTTGGGACTGAAGCTCTGGGGGCCAACGTCCTGACTTTC.

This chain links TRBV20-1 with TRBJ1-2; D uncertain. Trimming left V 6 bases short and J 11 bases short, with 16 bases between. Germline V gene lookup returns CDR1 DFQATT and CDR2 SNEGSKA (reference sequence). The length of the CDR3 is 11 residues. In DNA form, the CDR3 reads TGCAGTGCCTTCACACAGCCACAATACACCTTC. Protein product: CSAFTQPQYTF.

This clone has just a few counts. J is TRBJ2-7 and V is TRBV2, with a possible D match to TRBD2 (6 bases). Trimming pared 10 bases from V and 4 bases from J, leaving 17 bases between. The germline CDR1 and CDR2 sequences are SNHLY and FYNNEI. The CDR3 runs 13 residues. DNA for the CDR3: TGTGCCACACAGAAAACTGCGGGGTACGAGCAGTACTTC. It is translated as CATQKTAGYEQYF. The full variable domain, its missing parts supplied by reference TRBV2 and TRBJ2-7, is EPEVTQTPSHQVTQMGQEVILRCVPISNHLYFYWYRQILGQKVEFLVSFYNNEISEKSEIFDDQFSVERPDGSNFTLKIRSTKLEDSAMYFCATQKTAGYEQYFGPGTRLTVT.

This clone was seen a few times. The CDR3 coding sequence is TGCGCCAGCAGCTTCCGGACAGGGGAGAGGGATACGCAGTATTTT. It encodes CASSFRTGERDTQYF. V is TRBV5-1 and J is TRBJ2-3, with 9 positions matching TRBD1. Germline-derived CDR1 and CDR2 are SGHRS and YFSETQ. The junction had 7 bases not matched to a gene; V was cut back by 2 bases and J by 6 bases. The length of the CDR3 is 15 residues.

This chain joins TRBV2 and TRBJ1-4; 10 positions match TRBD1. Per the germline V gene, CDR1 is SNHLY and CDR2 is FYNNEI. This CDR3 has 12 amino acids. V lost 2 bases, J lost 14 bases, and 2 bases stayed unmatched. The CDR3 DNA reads TGTGCCAGCAGTGAATCGGGACAGGGGCTGTTTTTT. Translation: CASSESGQGLFF.

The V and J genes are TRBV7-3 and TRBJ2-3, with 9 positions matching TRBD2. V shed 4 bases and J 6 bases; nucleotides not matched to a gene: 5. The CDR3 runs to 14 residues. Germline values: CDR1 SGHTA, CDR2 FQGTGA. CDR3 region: CASSSLAGEDTQYF. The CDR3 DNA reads TGTGCCAGCAGCTCCTTAGCGGGAGAGGATACGCAGTATTTT.

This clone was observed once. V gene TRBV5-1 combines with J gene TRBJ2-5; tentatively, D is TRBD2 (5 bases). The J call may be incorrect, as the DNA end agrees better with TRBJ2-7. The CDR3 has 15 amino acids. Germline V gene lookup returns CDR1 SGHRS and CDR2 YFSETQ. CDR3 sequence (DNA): TGCGCCAGCATGACGGGTGGAACGACTACCTACGAGCAGTACTTC. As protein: CASMTGGTTTYEQYF.

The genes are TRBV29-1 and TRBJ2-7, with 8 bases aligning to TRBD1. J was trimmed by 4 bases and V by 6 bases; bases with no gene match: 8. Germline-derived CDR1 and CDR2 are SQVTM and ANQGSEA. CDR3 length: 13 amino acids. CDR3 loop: CSVADRAKYEQYF. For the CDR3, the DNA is TGCAGCGTGGCGGACAGGGCTAAGTACGAGCAGTACTTC.

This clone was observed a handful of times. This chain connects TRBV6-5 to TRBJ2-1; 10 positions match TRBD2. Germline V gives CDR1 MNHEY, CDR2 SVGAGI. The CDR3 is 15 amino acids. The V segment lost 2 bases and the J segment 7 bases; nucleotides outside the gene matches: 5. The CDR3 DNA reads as TGTGCCAGCAGTTACCCACTAGCGGGACTAAATGAGCAGTTCTTC. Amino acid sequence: CASSYPLAGLNEQFF.

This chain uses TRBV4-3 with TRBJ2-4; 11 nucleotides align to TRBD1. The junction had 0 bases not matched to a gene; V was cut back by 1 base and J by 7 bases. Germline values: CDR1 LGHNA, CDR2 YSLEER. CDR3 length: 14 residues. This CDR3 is CASSQGTGGNIQYF. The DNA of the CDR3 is TGCGCCAGCAGCCAAGGGACAGGGGGCAACATTCAGTACTTC.

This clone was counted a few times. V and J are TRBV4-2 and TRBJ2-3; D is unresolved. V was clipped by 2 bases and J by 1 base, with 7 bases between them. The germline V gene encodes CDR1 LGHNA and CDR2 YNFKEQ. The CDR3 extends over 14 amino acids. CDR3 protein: CASSQKSGTDTQYF. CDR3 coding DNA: TGTGCCAGCAGCCAAAAGTCGGGCACAGATACGCAGTATTTT.

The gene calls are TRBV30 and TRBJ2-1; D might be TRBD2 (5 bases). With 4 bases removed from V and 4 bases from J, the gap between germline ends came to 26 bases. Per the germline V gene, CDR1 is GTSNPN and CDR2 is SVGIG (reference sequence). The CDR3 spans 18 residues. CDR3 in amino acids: CAWKPGLDPNARYNEQFF. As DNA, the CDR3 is TGTGCCTGGAAACCCGGACTCGACCCTAACGCGAGGTACAATGAGCAGTTCTTC. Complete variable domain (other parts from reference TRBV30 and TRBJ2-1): SQTIHQWPATLVQPVGSPLSLECTVEGTSNPNLYWYRQAAGRGLQLLFYSVGIGQISSEVPQNLSASRPQDRQFILSSKKLLLSDSGFYLCAWKPGLDPNARYNEQFFGPGTRLTVL.

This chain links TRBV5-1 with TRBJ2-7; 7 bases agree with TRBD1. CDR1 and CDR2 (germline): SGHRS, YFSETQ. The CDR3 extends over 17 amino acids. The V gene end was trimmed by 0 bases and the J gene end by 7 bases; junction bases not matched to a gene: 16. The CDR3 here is CASSLVEPGQRIREQYF. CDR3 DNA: TGCGCCAGCAGCTTGGTTGAACCGGGACAGAGAATTCGTGAGCAGTACTTC.

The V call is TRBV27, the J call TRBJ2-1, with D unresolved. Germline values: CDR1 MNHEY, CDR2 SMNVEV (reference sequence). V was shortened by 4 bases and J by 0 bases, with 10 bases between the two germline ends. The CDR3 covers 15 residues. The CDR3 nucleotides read TGTGCCAGCAGTTCTCTCGCGCGCTCCTACAATGAGCAGTTCTTC. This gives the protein CASSSLARSYNEQFF.

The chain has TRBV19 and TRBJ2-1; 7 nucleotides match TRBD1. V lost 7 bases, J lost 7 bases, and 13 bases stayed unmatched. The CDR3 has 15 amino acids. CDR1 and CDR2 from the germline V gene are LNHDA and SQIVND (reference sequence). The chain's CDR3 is CASTALGTVRNEQFF. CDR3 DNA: TGTGCCAGTACCGCCCTCGGGACAGTAAGGAATGAGCAGTTCTTC.

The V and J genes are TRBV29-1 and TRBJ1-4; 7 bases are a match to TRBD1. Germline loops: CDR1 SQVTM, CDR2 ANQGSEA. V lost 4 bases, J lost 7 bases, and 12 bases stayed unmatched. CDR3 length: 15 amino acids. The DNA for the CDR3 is TGCAGCGTTGGGGGGCCGCCAGGGGGTGGTGAAAAACTGTTTTTT. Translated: CSVGGPPGGGEKLFF.

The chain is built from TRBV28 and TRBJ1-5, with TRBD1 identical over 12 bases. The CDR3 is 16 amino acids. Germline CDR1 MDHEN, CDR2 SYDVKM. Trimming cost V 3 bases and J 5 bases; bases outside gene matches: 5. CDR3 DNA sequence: TGTGCCAGCAGTTTTTGGGACAGGGGGCTTTATCAGCCCCAGCATTTT. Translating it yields CASSFWDRGLYQPQHF. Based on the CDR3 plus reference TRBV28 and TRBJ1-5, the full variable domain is DVKVTQSSRYLVKRTGEKVFLECVQDMDHENMFWYRQDPGLGLRLIYFSYDVKMKEKGDIPEGYSVSREKKERFSLILESASTNQTSMYLCASSFWDRGLYQPQHFGDGTRLSIL.

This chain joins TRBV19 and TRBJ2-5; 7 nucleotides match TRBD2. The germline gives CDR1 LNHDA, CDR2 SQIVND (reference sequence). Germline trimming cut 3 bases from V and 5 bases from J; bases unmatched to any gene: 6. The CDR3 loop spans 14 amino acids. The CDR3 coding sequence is TGTGCCAGTAGTATGACTAGCAGCGGGGAGACCCAGTACTTC. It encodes CASSMTSSGETQYF.